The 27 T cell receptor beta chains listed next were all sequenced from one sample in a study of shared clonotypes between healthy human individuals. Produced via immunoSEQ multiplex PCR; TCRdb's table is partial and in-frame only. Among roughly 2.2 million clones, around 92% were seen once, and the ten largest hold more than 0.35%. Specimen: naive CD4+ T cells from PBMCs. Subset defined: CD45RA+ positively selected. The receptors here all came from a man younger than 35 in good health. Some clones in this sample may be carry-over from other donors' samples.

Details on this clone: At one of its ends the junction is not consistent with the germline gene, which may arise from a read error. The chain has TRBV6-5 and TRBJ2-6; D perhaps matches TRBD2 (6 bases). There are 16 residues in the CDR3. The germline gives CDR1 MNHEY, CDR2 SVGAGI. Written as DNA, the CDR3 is TGTGCCAGCAGTTGGGACGGCGGGGCCGGGGCCAACGTCCCGACTTTC. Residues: CASSWDGGAGANVPTF.

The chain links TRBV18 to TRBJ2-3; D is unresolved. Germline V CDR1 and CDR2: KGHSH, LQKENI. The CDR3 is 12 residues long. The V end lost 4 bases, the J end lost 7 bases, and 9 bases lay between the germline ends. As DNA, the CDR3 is TGTGCCAGCTCACTAGCTCGAAATACGCAGTATTTT. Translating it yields CASSLARNTQYF.

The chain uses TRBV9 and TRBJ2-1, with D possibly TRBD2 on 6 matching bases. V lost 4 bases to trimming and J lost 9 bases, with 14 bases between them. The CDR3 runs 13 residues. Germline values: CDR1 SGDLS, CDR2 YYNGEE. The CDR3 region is CASSPRLVPEQFF. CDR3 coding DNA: TGTGCCAGCAGCCCCCGACTAGTTCCTGAGCAGTTCTTC.

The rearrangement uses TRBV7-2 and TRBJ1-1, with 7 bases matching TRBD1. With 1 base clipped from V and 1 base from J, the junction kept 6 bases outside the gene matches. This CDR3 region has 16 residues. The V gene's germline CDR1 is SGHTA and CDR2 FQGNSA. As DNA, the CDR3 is TGTGCCAGCAGCTTAGTTCAGGGGGGAGGGAACACTGAAGCTTTCTTT. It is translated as CASSLVQGGGNTEAFF. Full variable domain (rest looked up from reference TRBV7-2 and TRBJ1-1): GAGVSQSPSNKVTEKGKDVELRCDPISGHTALYWYRQSLGQGLEFLIYFQGNSAPDKSGLPSDRFSAERTGGSVSTLTIQRTQQEDSAVYLCASSLVQGGGNTEAFFGQGTRLTVV.

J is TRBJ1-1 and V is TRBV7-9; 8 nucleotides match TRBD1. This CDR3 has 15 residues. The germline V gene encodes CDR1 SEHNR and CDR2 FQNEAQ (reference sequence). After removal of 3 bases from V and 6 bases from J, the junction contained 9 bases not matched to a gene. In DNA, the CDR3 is TGTGCCAGCAGCTTCCTCCGGGACAGGAAGCCTGAAGCTTTCTTT. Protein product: CASSFLRDRKPEAFF.

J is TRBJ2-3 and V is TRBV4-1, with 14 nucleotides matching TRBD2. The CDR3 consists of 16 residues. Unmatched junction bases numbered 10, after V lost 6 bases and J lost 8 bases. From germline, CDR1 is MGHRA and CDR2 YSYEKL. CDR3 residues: CASSTTSGRALATQYF. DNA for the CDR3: TGCGCCAGCAGTACGACTAGCGGGAGGGCCTTAGCTACGCAGTATTTT.

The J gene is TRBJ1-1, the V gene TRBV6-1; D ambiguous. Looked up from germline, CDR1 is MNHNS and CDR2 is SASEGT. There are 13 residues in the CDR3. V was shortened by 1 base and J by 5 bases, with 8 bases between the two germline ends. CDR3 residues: CASSEGVRTEAFF. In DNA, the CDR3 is TGTGCCAGCAGTGAAGGGGTTCGGACTGAAGCTTTCTTT.

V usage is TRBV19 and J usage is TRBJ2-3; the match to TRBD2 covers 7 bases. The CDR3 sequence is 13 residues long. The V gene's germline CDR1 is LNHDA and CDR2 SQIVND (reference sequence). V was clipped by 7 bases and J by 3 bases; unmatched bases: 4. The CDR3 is CASTHGGTDTQYF. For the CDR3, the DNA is TGTGCCAGTACCCACGGGGGGACAGATACGCAGTATTTT.

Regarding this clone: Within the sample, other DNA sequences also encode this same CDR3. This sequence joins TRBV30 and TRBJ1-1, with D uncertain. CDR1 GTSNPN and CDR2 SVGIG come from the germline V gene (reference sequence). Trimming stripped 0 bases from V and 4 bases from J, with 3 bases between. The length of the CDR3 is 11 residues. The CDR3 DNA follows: TGTGCCTGGAGTGTCGGCACTGAAGCTTTCTTT. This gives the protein CAWSVGTEAFF.

The CDR3 sequence is CASRRATNEKLFF. The CDR3 DNA reads as TGCGCCAGCAGAAGGGCAACTAATGAAAAACTGTTTTTT. V and J are TRBV10-2 and TRBJ1-4; D gene ambiguous. There are 13 residues in the CDR3. Trimming pared 6 bases from V and 0 bases from J, leaving 5 bases between. Germline V lookup: CDR1 WSHSY, CDR2 SAAADI.

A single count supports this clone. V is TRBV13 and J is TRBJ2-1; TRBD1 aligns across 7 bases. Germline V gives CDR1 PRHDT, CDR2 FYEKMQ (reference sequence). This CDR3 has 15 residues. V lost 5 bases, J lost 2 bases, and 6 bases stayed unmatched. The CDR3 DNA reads TGTGCCAGCAGCGAAGACAGGGAACCCTACAATGAGCAGTTCTTC. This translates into CASSEDREPYNEQFF.

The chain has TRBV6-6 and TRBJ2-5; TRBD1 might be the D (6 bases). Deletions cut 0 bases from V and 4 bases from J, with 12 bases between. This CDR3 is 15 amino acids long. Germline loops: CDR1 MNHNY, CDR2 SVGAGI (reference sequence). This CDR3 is CASSYSDRLLETQYF. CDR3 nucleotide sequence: TGTGCCAGCAGTTACTCGGACAGATTATTAGAGACCCAGTACTTC.

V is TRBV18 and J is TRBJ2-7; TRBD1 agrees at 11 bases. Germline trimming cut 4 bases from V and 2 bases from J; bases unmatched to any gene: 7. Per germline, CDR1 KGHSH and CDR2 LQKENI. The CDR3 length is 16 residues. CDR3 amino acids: CASSHRPGQGAYEQYF. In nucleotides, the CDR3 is TGTGCCAGCTCACACAGACCGGGACAGGGGGCCTACGAGCAGTACTTC.

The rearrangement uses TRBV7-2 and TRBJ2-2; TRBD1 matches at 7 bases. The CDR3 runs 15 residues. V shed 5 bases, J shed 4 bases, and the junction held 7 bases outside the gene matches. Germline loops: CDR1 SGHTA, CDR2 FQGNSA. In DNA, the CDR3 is TGTGCCAGCAGCCTCCGGGACAGACCCACCGGGGAGCTGTTTTTT. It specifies CASSLRDRPTGELFF. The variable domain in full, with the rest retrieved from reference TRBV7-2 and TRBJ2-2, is GAGVSQSPSNKVTEKGKDVELRCDPISGHTALYWYRQSLGQGLEFLIYFQGNSAPDKSGLPSDRFSAERTGGSVSTLTIQRTQQEDSAVYLCASSLRDRPTGELFFGEGSRLTVL.

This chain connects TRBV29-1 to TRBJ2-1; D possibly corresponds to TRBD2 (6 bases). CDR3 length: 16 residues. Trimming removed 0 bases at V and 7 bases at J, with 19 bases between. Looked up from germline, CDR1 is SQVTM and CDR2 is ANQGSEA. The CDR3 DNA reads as TGCAGCGTTGAAGAGCAAGCTCGGGGGTTATGGAATGAGCAGTTCTTC. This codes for CSVEEQARGLWNEQFF.

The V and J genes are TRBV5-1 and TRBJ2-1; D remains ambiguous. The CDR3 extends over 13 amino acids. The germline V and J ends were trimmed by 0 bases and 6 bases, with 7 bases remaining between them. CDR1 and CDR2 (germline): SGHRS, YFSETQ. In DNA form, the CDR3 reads TGCGCCAGCAGCTTGGCCCCCACCAATGAGCAGTTCTTC. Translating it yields CASSLAPTNEQFF.

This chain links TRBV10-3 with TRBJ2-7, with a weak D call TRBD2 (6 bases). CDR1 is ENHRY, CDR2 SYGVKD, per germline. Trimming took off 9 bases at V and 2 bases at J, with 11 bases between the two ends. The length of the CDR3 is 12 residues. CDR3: CAIRRGTYEQYF. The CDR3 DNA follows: TGTGCCATTCGGCGGGGAACCTACGAGCAGTACTTC.

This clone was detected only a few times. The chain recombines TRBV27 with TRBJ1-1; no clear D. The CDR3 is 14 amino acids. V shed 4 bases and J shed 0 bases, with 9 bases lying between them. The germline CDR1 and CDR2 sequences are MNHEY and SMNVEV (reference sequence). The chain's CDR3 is CASSSTTLNTEAFF. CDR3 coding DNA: TGTGCCAGCAGTTCCACCACCCTGAACACTGAAGCTTTCTTT.

The CDR3 DNA reads as TGTGCCACCGGGGGGTTAGTTTACACTGAAGCTTTCTTT. This sequence encodes CATGGLVYTEAFF. This chain links TRBV6-5 with TRBJ1-1; perhaps TRBD1 as D (5 bases). The CDR3 has 13 amino acids. CDR1 is MNHEY, CDR2 SVGAGI, per germline. V shed 10 bases and J shed 3 bases, with 15 bases lying between them.

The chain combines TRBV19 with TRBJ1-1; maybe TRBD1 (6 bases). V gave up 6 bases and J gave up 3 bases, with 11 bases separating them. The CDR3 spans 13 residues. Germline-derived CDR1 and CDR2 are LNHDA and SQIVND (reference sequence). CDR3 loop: CASSWDTHTEAFF. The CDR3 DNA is TGTGCCAGTAGCTGGGACACCCACACTGAAGCTTTCTTT.

The CDR3 sequence is CACQQNTGELFF. In nucleotides, the CDR3 is TGTGCTTGCCAGCAGAACACCGGGGAGCTGTTTTTT. This chain uses TRBV5-6 with TRBJ2-2; D is unresolved. The CDR3 is made up of 12 amino acids. Germline V gene lookup returns CDR1 SGHDT and CDR2 YYEEEE.

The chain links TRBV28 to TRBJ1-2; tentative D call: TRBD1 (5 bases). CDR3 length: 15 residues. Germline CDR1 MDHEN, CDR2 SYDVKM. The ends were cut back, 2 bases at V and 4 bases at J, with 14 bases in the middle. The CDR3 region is CASSLVQAYLYGYTF. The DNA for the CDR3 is TGTGCCAGCAGTTTAGTACAGGCTTACCTCTATGGCTACACCTTC.

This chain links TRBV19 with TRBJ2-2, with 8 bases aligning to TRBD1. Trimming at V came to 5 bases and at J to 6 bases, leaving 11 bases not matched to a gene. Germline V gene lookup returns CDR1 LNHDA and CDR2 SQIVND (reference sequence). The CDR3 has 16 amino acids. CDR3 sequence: CASSSYRQGRPGELFF. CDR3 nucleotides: TGTGCCAGTAGTTCCTATAGACAGGGGAGGCCCGGGGAGCTGTTTTTT.

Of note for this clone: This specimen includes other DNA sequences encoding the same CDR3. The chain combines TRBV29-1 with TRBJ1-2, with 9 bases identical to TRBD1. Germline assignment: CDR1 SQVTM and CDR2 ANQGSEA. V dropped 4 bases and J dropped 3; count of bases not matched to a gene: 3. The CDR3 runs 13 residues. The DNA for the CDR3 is TGCAGCGTTGGGGGACAGGGCGACTATGGCTACACCTTC. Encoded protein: CSVGGQGDYGYTF. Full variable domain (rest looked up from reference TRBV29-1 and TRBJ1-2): SAVISQKPSRDICQRGTSLTIQCQVDSQVTMMFWYRQQPGQSLTLIATANQGSEATYESGFVIDKFPISRPNLTFSTLTVSNMSPEDSSIYLCSVGGQGDYGYTFGSGTRLTVV.

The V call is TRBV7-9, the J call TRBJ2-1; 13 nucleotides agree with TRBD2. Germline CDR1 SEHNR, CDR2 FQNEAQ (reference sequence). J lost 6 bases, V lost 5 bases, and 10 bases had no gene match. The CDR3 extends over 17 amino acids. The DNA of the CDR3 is TGTGCCAGCAGCCCCGAACTACTAGCGGGAGGGTTCAATGAGCAGTTCTTC. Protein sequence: CASSPELLAGGFNEQFF.

Written as DNA, the CDR3 is TGTGCCAGCAGCTTTGATTTTGCTAGCGGGAGAGGGAATGAGCAGTTCTTC. It encodes CASSFDFASGRGNEQFF. The chain recombines TRBV12-1 with TRBJ2-1; the DNA was not used to check the table's D call, TRBD2. TRBV12-1 is a pseudogene locus. CDR3 size: 17 residues.

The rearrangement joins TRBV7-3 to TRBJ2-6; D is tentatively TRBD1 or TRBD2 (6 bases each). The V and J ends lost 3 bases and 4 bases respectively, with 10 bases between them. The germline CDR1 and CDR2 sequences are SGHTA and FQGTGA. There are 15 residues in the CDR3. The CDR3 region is CASSLGGLGANVLTF. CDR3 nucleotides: TGTGCCAGCAGCTTGGGGGGCCTCGGGGCCAACGTCCTGACTTTC. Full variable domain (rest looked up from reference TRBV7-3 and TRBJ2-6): GAGVSQTPSNKVTEKGKYVELRCDPISGHTALYWYRQSLGQGPEFLIYFQGTGAADDSGLPNDRFFAVRPEGSVSTLKIQRTERGDSAVYLCASSLGGLGANVLTFGAGSRLTVL.